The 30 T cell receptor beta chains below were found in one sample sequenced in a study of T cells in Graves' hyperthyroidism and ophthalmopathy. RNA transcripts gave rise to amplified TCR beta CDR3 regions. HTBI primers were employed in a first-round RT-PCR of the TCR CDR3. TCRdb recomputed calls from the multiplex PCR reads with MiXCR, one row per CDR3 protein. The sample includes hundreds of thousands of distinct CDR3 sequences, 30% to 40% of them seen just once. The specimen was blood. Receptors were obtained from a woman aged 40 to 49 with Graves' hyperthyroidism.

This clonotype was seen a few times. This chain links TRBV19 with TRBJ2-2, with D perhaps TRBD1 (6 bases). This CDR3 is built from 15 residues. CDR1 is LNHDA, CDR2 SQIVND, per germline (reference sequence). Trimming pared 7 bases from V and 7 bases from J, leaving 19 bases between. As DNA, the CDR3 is TGTGCCAGTACCGAGGGACACCCTTATAGCGGGGAGCTGTTTTTT. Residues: CASTEGHPYSGELFF.

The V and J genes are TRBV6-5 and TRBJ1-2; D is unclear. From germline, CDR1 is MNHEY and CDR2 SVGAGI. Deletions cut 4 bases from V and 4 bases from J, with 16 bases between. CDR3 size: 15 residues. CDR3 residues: CASSSEAKPSYGYTF. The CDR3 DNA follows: TGTGCCAGCAGTTCTGAGGCGAAGCCCAGCTATGGCTACACCTTC.

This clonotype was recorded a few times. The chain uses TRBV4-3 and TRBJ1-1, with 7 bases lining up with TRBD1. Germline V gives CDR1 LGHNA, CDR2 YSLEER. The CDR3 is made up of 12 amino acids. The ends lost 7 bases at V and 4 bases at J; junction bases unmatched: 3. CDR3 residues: CASKGAGTEAFF. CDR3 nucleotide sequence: TGCGCCAGCAAGGGGGCGGGCACTGAAGCTTTCTTT.

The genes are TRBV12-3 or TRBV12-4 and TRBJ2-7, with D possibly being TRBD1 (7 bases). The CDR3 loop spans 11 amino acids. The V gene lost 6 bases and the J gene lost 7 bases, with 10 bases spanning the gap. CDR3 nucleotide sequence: TGTGCCAGCAGGGCAGGGGGGGAGCAGTACTTC. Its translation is CASRAGGEQYF.

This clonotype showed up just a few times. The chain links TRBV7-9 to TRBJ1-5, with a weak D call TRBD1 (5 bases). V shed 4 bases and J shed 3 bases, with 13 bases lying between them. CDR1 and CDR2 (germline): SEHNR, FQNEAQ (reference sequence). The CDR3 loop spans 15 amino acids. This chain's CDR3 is CASSYTQGDNQPQHF. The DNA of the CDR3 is TGTGCCAGCAGCTATACTCAGGGAGACAATCAGCCCCAGCATTTT.

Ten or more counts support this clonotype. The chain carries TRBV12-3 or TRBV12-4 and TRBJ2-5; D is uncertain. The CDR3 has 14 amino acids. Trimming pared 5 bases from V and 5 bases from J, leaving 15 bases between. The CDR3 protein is CASSPRVLRETQYF. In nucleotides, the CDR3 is TGTGCCAGCAGTCCTAGGGTTTTACGGGAGACCCAGTACTTC.

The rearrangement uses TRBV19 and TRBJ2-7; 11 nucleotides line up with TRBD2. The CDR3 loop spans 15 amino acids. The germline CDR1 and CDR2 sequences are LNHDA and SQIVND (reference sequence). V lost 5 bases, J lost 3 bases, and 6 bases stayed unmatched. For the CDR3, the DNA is TGTGCCAGTAGTTCGACTAGCGGGACTGACTACGAGCAGTACTTC. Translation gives CASSSTSGTDYEQYF.

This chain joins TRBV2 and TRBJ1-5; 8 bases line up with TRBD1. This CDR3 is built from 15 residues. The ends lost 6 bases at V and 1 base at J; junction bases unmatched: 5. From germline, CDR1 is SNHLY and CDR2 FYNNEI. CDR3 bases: TGTGCCAGCAGAAACCGGACAGGGAGCAATCAGCCCCAGCATTTT. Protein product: CASRNRTGSNQPQHF.

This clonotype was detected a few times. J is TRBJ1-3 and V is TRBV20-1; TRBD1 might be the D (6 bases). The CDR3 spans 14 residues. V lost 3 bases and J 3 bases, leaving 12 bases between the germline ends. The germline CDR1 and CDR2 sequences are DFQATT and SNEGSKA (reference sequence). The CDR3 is CSARRGSYGNTIYF. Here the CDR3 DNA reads TGCAGTGCTAGGAGGGGGTCGTATGGAAACACCATATATTTT.

Written as DNA, the CDR3 is TGTGCCAGCAGCTTGGAAACAGCGCAAGAGACCCAGTACTTC. It specifies CASSLETAQETQYF. This sequence joins TRBV5-4 and TRBJ2-5; D not certain. Germline V CDR1 and CDR2: SGHNT, YYREEE (reference sequence). Trimming stripped 0 bases from V and 2 bases from J, with 8 bases between. This CDR3 comprises 14 residues.

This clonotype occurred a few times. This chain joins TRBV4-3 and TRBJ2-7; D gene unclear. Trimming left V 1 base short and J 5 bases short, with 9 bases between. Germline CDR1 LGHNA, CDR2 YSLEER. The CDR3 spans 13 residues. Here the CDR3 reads CASSQGFTDEQYF. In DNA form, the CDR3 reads TGCGCCAGCAGCCAAGGATTTACCGACGAGCAGTACTTC.

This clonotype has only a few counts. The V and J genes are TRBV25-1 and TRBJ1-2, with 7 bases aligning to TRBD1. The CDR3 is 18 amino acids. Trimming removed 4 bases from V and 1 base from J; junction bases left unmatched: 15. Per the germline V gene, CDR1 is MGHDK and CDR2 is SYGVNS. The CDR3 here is CASSGLTGANRLNYGYTF. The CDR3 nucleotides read TGTGCCAGCAGTGGCCTTACAGGGGCCAATCGCCTTAACTATGGCTACACCTTC.

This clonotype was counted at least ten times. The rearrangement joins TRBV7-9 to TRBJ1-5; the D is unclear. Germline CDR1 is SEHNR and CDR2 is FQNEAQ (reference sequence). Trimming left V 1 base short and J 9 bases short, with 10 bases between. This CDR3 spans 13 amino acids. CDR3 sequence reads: CASSLGGGRPQHF. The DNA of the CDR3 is TGTGCCAGCAGCTTAGGAGGCGGGAGGCCCCAGCATTTT.

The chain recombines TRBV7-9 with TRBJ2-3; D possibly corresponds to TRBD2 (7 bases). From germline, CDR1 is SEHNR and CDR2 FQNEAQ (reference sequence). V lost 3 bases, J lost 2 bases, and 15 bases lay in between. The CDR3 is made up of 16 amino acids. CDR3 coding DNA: TGTGCCAGCAGCTTCCTCGGGGGGCGTAACACAGATACGCAGTATTTT. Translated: CASSFLGGRNTDTQYF.

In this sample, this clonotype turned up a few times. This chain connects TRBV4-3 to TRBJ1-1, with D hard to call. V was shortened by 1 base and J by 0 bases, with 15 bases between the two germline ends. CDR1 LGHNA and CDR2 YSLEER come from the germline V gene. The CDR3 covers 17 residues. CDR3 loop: CASSQGPGERLNTEAFF. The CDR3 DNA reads TGCGCCAGCAGCCAAGGGCCCGGGGAGAGATTGAACACTGAAGCTTTCTTT.

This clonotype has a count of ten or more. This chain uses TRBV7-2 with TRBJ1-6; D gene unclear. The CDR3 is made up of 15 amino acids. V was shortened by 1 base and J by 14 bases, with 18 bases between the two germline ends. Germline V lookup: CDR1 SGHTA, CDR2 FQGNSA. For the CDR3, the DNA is TGTGCCAGCAGCTTAGGCGGATGGGATATGTCTACCCTCCACTTT. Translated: CASSLGGWDMSTLHF.

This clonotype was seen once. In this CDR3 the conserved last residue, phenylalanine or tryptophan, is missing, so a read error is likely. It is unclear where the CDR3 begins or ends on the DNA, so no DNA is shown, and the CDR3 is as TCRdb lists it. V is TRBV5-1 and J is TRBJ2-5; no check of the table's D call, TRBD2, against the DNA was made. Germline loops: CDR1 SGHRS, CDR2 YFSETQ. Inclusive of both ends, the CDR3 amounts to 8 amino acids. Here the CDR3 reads CASSFDYT.

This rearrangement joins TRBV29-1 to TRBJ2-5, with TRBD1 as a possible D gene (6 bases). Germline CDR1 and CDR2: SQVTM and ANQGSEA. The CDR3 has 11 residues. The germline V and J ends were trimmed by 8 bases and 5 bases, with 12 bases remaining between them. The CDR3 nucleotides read TGCAGCCCACAGGGTGAGGAGACCCAGTACTTC. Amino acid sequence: CSPQGEETQYF. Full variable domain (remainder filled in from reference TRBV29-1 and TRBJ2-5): SAVISQKPSRDICQRGTSLTIQCQVDSQVTMMFWYRQQPGQSLTLIATANQGSEATYESGFVIDKFPISRPNLTFSTLTVSNMSPEDSSIYLCSPQGEETQYFGPGTRLLVL.

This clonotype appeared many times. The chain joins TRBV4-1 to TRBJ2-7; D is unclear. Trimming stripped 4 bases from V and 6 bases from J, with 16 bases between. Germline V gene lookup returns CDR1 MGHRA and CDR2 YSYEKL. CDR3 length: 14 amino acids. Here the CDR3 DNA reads TGCGCCAGCAGCCCTGGGTCTTCGGGTATCGAGCAGTACTTC. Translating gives CASSPGSSGIEQYF.

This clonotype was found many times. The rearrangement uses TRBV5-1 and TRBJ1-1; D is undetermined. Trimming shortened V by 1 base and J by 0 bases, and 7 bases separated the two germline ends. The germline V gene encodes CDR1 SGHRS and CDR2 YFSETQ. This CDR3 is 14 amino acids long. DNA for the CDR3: TGCGCCAGCAGCTTGCTGAGGCTGAACACTGAAGCTTTCTTT. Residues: CASSLLRLNTEAFF.

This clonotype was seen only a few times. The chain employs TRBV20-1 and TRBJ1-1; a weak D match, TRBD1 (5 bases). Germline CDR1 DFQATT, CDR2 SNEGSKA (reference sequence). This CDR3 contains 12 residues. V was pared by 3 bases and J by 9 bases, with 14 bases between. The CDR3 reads CSASDGTYQAFF. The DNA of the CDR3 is TGCAGTGCTAGTGACGGGACGTACCAAGCTTTCTTT.

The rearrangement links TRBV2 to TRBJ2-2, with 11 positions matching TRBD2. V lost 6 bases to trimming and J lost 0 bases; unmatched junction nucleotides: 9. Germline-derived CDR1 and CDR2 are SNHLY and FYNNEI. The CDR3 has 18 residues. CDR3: CASSPSGGTLANTGELFF. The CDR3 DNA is TGTGCCAGCAGCCCTAGCGGGGGGACCCTCGCGAACACCGGGGAGCTGTTTTTT.

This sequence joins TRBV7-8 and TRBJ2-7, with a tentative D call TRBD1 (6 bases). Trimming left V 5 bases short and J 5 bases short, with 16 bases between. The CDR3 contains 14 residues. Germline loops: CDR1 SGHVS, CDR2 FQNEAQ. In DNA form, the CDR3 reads TGTGCCAGCAGCCAAGATCAGGGGTTGGACGAGCAGTACTTC. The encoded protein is CASSQDQGLDEQYF.

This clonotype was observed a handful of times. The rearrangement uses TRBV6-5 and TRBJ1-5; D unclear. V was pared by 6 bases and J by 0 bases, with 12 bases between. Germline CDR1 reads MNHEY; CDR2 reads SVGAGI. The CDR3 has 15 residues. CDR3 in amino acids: CASRTWEHSNQPQHF. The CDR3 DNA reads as TGTGCCAGCAGAACTTGGGAGCATAGCAATCAGCCCCAGCATTTT.

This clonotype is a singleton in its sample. The CDR3 is CSAASGGGWEQYF. CDR3 bases: TGCAGTGCTGCGTCAGGGGGGGGGTGGGAGCAGTACTTC. The V call is TRBV20-1, the J call TRBJ2-7, with D tentatively TRBD1 or TRBD2 (7 bases each). This CDR3 has 13 amino acids. V shed 5 bases and J shed 7 bases, with 18 bases lying between them. CDR1 and CDR2 from the germline V gene are DFQATT and SNEGSKA (reference sequence).

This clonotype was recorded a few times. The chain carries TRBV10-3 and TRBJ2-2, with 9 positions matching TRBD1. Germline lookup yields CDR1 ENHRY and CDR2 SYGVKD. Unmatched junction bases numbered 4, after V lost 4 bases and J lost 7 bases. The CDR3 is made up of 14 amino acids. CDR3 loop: CAISVRGQGGELFF. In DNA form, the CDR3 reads TGTGCCATCAGTGTACGGGGACAGGGCGGGGAGCTGTTTTTT.

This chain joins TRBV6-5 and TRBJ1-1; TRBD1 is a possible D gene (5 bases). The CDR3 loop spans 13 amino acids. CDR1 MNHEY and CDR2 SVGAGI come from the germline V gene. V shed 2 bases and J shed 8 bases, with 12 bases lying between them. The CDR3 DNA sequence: TGTGCCAGCAGTTACGGGTCAGGGTCCGAAGCTTTCTTT. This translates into CASSYGSGSEAFF.

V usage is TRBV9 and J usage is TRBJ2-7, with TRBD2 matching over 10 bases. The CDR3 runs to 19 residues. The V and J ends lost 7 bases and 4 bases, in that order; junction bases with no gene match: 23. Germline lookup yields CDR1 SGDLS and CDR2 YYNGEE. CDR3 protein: CASSPRLRTSGILPYEQYF. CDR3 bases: TGTGCCAGCTCACCACGGCTTCGAACTAGCGGGATCCTCCCGTACGAGCAGTACTTC.

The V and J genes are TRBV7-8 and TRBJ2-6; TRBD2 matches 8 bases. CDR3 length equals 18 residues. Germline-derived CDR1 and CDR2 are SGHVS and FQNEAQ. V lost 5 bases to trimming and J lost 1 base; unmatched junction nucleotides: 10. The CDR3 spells CASSPPGLDFSGANVLTF. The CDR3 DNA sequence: TGTGCCAGCAGCCCTCCGGGACTAGACTTTTCTGGGGCCAACGTCCTGACTTTC.

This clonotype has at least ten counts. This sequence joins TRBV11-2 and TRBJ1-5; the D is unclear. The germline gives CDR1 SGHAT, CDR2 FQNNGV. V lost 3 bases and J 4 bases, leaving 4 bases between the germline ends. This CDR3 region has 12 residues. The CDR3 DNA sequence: TGTGCCAGCAGCTTCAAGAATCAGCCCCAGCATTTT. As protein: CASSFKNQPQHF.